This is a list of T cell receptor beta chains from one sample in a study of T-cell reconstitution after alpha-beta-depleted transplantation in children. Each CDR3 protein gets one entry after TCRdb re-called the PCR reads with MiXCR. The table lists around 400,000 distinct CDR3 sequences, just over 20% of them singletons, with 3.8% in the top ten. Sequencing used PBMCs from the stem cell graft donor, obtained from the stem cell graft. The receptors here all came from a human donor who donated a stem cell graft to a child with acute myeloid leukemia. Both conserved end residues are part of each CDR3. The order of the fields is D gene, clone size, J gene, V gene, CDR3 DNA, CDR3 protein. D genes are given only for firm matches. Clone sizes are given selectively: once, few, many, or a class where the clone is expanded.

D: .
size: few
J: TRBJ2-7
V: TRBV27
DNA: TGTGCCAGCAGTTTTGGGGTCGCCTACGAGCAGTACTTC
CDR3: CASSFGVAYEQYF

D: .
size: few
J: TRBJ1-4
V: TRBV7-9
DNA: TGTGCCACCCAGACGACAGGAACTAATGAAAAACTGTTTTTT
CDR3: CATQTTGTNEKLFF

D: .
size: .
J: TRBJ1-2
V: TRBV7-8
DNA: TGTGCCAGCAGCCCACTCCCCTATGGCTACACCTTC
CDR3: CASSPLPYGYTF

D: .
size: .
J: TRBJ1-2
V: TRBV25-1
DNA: TGTGCCAGCAGTGAATATGGGGGGGCCGGTGGCTACACCTTC
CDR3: CASSEYGGAGGYTF

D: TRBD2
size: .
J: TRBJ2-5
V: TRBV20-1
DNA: TGCAGTGCTACCAGCGGGATATCTCTAGAGGAGACCCAGTACTTC
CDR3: CSATSGISLEETQYF

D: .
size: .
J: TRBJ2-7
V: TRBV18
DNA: TGTGCCAGCTCACCACGGGAGCGGCCTAACGAGCAGTACTTC
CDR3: CASSPRERPNEQYF

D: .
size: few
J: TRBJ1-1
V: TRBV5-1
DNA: TGCGCCAGCAGCTTGGGACACAGGGCGAACACTGAAGCTTTCTTT
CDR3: CASSLGHRANTEAFF

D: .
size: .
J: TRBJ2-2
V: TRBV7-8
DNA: TGTGCCAGCAGCTATCAGGGACTCCACACCGGGGAGCTGTTTTTT
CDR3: CASSYQGLHTGELFF

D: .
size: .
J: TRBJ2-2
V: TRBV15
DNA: TGTGCCACCAGCAGAGAGGGGGGAACCGGGGAGCTGTTTTTT
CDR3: CATSREGGTGELFF

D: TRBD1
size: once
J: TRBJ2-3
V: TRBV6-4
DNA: TGTGCCAGCAGCCCCGGGACAGGGGGCGGCACAGATACGCAGTATTTT
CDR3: CASSPGTGGGTDTQYF

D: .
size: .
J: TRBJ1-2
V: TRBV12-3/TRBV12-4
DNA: TGTGCCAGCAGTTCTCTGACAGCCTATGGCTACACCTTC
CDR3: CASSSLTAYGYTF

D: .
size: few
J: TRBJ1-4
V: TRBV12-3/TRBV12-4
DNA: TGTGCCAGCACCTCGGCAGCCCTTTCAACTAATGAAAAACTGTTTTTT
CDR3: CASTSAALSTNEKLFF

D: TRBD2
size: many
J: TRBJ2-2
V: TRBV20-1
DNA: TGCAGTGCTATCAGGGAGCTAGCGGATACCGGGGAGCTGTTTTTT
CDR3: CSAIRELADTGELFF

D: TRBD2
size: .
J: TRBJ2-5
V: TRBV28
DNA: TGTGCCAGCAGTTTACGCGGGAGTATCGAGACCCAGTACTTC
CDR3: CASSLRGSIETQYF

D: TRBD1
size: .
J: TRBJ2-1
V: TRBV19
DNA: TGTGCCAGTAGCTTAGGACAGGGGGCATTCAATGAGCAGTTCTTC
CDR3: CASSLGQGAFNEQFF

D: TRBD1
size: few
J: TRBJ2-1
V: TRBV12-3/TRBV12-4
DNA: TGTGCCAGCTGGGACAGAGTGAACAATGAGCAGTTCTTC
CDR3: CASWDRVNNEQFF